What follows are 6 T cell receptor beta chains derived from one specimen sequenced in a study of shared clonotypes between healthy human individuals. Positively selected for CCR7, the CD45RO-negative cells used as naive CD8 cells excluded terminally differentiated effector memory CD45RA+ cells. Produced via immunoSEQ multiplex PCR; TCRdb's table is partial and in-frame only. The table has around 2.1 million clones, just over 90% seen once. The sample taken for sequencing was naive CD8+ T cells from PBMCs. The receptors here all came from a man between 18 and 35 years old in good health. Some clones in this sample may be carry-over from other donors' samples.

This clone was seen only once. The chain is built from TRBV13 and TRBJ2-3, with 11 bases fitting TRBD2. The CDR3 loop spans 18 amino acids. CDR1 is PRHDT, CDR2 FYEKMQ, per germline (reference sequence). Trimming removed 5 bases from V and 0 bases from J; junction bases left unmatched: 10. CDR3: CASSIRPGLAESTDTQYF. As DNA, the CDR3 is TGTGCCAGCAGCATACGGCCGGGACTAGCGGAGAGCACAGATACGCAGTATTTT.

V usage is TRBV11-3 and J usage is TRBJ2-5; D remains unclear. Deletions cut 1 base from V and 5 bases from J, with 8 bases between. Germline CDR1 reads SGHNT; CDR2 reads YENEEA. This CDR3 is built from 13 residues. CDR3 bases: TGTGCCAGCAGCTTAGTACGCAAGGAGACCCAGTACTTC. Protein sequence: CASSLVRKETQYF.

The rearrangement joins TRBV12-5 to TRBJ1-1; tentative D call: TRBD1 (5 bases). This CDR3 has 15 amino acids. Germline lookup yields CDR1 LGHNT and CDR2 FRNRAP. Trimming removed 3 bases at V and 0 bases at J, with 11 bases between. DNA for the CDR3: TGTGCTAGTGGTTTCAGGGACGGGATGAACACTGAAGCTTTCTTT. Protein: CASGFRDGMNTEAFF.

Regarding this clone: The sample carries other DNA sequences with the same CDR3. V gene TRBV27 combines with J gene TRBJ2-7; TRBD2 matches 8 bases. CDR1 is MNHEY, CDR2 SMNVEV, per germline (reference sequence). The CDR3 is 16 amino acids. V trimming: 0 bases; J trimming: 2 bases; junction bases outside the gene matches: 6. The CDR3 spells CASSLSAGTRAYEQYF. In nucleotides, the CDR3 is TGTGCCAGCAGTTTATCCGCCGGGACTAGAGCCTACGAGCAGTACTTC.

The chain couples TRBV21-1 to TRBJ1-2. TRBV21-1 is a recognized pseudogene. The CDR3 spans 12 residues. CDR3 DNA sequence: TGTGCCAGCAGCCACGGGGCCTATGGCTACACCTTC. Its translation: CASSHGAYGYTF.

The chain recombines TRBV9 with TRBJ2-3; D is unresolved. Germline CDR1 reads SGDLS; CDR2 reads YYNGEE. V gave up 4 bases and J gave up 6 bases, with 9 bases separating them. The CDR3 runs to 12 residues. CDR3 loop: CASSPSFDTQYF. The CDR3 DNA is TGTGCCAGCAGCCCCTCGTTCGATACGCAGTATTTT. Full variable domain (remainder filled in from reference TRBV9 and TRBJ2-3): DSGVTQTPKHLITATGQRVTLRCSPRSGDLSVYWYQQSLDQGLQFLIQYYNGEERAKGNILERFSAQQFPDLHSELNLSSLELGDSALYFCASSPSFDTQYFGPGTRLTVL.